These T cell receptor beta chains were read from a single sample in a study of control samples from healthy donors and cancer patients. Only in-frame clones appear in the TCRdb table, and some are missing; sequencing was by immunoSEQ multiplex PCR. This table has 400,000 to 450,000 clones, around nine tenths appearing once. Specimen: PBMCs. These receptors all stem from a man aged 35 to 55 with head and neck cancer. CDR3s include the opening cysteine and the closing phenylalanine or tryptophan. Each record gives: V gene, J gene, CDR3 protein.

v_call: TRBV28; j_call: TRBJ1-2; cdr3_aa: CASSLAPGRGDGYGYTF
v_call: TRBV6-1; j_call: TRBJ2-7; cdr3_aa: CASSDQTGYEQYF
v_call: TRBV7-9; j_call: TRBJ1-4; cdr3_aa: CASSPIGRTATNEKLFF
v_call: TRBV24-1; j_call: TRBJ2-1; cdr3_aa: CATSASPLVSYNEQFF
v_call: TRBV24-1; j_call: TRBJ2-1; cdr3_aa: CATSDFNSYNEQFF
v_call: TRBV11-2; j_call: TRBJ2-7; cdr3_aa: CASSFGHSRRDPYEQYF
v_call: TRBV7-3; j_call: TRBJ2-7; cdr3_aa: CASSLMGGYNEQYF
v_call: TRBV28; j_call: TRBJ1-5; cdr3_aa: CASSFGQSGGESNQPQHF
v_call: TRBV4-1; j_call: TRBJ2-5; cdr3_aa: CASSQDQGTGGLRETQYF
v_call: TRBV9; j_call: TRBJ2-1; cdr3_aa: CASSVGGRSEQFF
v_call: TRBV20-1; j_call: TRBJ1-1; cdr3_aa: CSARDQTEAFF
v_call: TRBV2; j_call: TRBJ1-1; cdr3_aa: CASSTNTEAFF
v_call: TRBV10-2; j_call: TRBJ2-2; cdr3_aa: CASSRADTGELFF
v_call: TRBV25-1; j_call: TRBJ1-1; cdr3_aa: CASSGSGNTEAFF
v_call: TRBV7-2; j_call: TRBJ1-6; cdr3_aa: CASSPLGRNSPLHF
v_call: TRBV28; j_call: TRBJ1-3; cdr3_aa: CASIPGGAGGNTIYF
v_call: TRBV7-6; j_call: TRBJ2-5; cdr3_aa: CASSLRAGGDEETQYF
v_call: TRBV10-3; j_call: TRBJ2-7; cdr3_aa: CAISAPGTSDFPEQYF
v_call: TRBV19; j_call: TRBJ2-7; cdr3_aa: CASRINLAGVEQYF
v_call: TRBV7-9; j_call: TRBJ2-3; cdr3_aa: CASSLGSLAGGADTQYF
v_call: TRBV10-2; j_call: TRBJ2-5; cdr3_aa: CASSVRFGSAGEETQYF
v_call: TRBV19; j_call: TRBJ2-5; cdr3_aa: CASSINRAGETQYF
v_call: TRBV11-3; j_call: TRBJ2-7; cdr3_aa: CASSLGKVNEQYF
v_call: TRBV28; j_call: TRBJ1-2; cdr3_aa: CASSSRLGYTF
v_call: TRBV6-5; j_call: TRBJ2-7; cdr3_aa: CASGGHAYEQYF
v_call: TRBV7-2; j_call: TRBJ2-6; cdr3_aa: CASSPGGTGANVLTF
v_call: TRBV6-5; j_call: TRBJ1-1; cdr3_aa: CASSGGQGIAEAFF
v_call: TRBV9; j_call: TRBJ2-7; cdr3_aa: CASSVGLAGVGYEQYF
v_call: TRBV28; j_call: TRBJ1-5; cdr3_aa: CASSPLRGGNQPQHF
v_call: TRBV6-2/TRBV6-3; j_call: TRBJ2-7; cdr3_aa: CASSMAWLAGRHEQYF
v_call: TRBV7-9; j_call: TRBJ1-5; cdr3_aa: CASSLGGGRNQPQHF
v_call: TRBV6-5; j_call: TRBJ2-3; cdr3_aa: CASSPWAGERDTQYF
v_call: TRBV24-1; j_call: TRBJ1-4; cdr3_aa: CATSDLREQGAGNEKLFF
v_call: TRBV7-2; j_call: TRBJ1-1; cdr3_aa: CASSLDGSRDTEAFF
v_call: TRBV7-2; j_call: TRBJ1-4; cdr3_aa: CASSPRRDGGEKLFF
v_call: TRBV6-6; j_call: TRBJ2-2; cdr3_aa: CASWGVQGGELFF
v_call: TRBV28; j_call: TRBJ1-2; cdr3_aa: CASNPGTNYGYTF
v_call: TRBV2; j_call: TRBJ2-3; cdr3_aa: CASSEGLATDTQYF
v_call: TRBV5-1; j_call: TRBJ1-4; cdr3_aa: CASSYGGATNEKLFF
v_call: TRBV19; j_call: TRBJ2-2; cdr3_aa: CASTGTREGLAGWGGELFF
v_call: TRBV28; j_call: TRBJ1-5; cdr3_aa: CAITGPLKNQPQHF
v_call: TRBV27; j_call: TRBJ1-1; cdr3_aa: CASSSLRGRGTEAFF
v_call: TRBV5-1; j_call: TRBJ2-5; cdr3_aa: CASSKRTDPLETQYF
v_call: TRBV27; j_call: TRBJ2-5; cdr3_aa: CASSFLAGDQETQYF
v_call: TRBV9; j_call: TRBJ2-7; cdr3_aa: CASSVGPAGVEQYF
v_call: TRBV12-3/TRBV12-4; j_call: TRBJ1-4; cdr3_aa: CASSRTTNEKLFF
v_call: TRBV28; j_call: TRBJ1-5; cdr3_aa: CASSTAGTGNQPQHF
v_call: TRBV14; j_call: TRBJ1-4; cdr3_aa: CASSQDLGGALFF
v_call: TRBV28; j_call: TRBJ2-3; cdr3_aa: CASRTAGLTDTQYF
v_call: TRBV28; j_call: TRBJ1-5; cdr3_aa: CASSPGGLMHNQPQHF